The 5 T cell receptor beta chains presented below share a single source sample, sequenced in a study of PD-1 blockade in classical Hodgkin lymphoma. The repertoire was sequenced with immunoSEQ multiplex PCR; TCRdb's copy has only in-frame clones and lacks some. Seen here are some 90,000 clones, around 80% observed once, and the top ten hold about 9.4%. Time point defined: cycle 4 day 1 (C4D1), after 6 weeks of nivolumab. Each patient relapsed following autologous stem cell transplantation, and prior brentuximab vedotin exposure differed. Here the sequenced sample was peripheral blood mononuclear cells (PBMCs), taken before the fourth cycle of nivolumab. These receptors came from a human donor with classical Hodgkin lymphoma.

This chain connects TRBV6-1 to TRBJ1-4, with 10 bases fitting TRBD1. V shed 6 bases, J shed 8 bases, and the junction held 6 bases outside the gene matches. The CDR3 loop spans 14 amino acids. Germline V gene sequence: CDR1 MNHNS, CDR2 SASEGT. CDR3 sequence (DNA): TGTGCCAGCAGCTGGGACAGGGGAAGCGAAAAACTGTTTTTT. This codes for CASSWDRGSEKLFF.

J is TRBJ2-1 and V is TRBV19; TRBD2 might be the D (5 bases). The germline V gene has CDR1 LNHDA and CDR2 SQIVND (reference sequence). CDR3 length equals 16 residues. V was clipped by 1 base and J by 0 bases, with 10 bases between them. The CDR3, as DNA: TGTGCCAGTAGTATAGCAGCGGAGAGCTCCTACAATGAGCAGTTCTTC. This codes for CASSIAAESSYNEQFF.

The chain uses TRBV5-4 and TRBJ2-1; 7 nucleotides line up with TRBD2. The CDR3 length is 17 residues. The J segment lost 4 bases and the V segment lost 1 base, leaving 11 bases of the junction unmatched. The germline V gene encodes CDR1 SGHNT and CDR2 YYREEE (reference sequence). For the CDR3, the DNA is TGTGCCAGCAGCTTGATGAGGGTGGGAGGGCCTTACAATGAGCAGTTCTTC. This gives the protein CASSLMRVGGPYNEQFF.

This clone has a handful of counts. V usage is TRBV5-4 and J usage is TRBJ2-7; TRBD2 agrees at 9 bases. This CDR3 comprises 15 residues. Germline CDR1 reads SGHNT; CDR2 reads YYREEE (reference sequence). The junction had 2 bases not matched to a gene; V was cut back by 1 base and J by 0 bases. The CDR3 region is CASSLLAGSSYEQYF. The CDR3, as DNA: TGTGCCAGCAGCTTGCTAGCGGGGAGCTCCTACGAGCAGTACTTC.

This chain joins TRBV7-9 and TRBJ1-1; D remains ambiguous. There are 14 residues in the CDR3. Germline lookup yields CDR1 SEHNR and CDR2 FQNEAQ (reference sequence). V was trimmed by 3 bases and J by 0 bases, leaving 8 bases between them. In DNA, the CDR3 is TGTGCCAGCAGCTTGATGCAACTGAACACTGAAGCTTTCTTT. Translating gives CASSLMQLNTEAFF.